This T cell receptor (beta chain) was recovered during a study of blood T cell repertoires in COVID-19. Individuals aged about 18 to 90 years were recruited from fewer than 30 US areas. Cohort assignment relied on participant-reported clinical history. In the original workflow: From reference gene primer amplification, estimates of nucleated cell counts were derived. Sequencing was performed with immunoSEQ multiplex PCR; in TCRdb, only in-frame clones are kept and a portion is missing. Clone size and the V and J calls come from that table; the DNA yielded D and trimming. The table has 150,000 to 200,000 clones, almost 80% seen once; the top ten hold 15% to 20%. The sample consisted of PBMCs or T cells enriched from blood (not recorded which). The TCR comes from a woman aged 45-60 years who had recovered from COVID-19.

The CDR3 DNA reads as TGTGCCAGCAGACGTGGGACAGGGGATGGCTACACCTTC. This translates into CASRRGTGDGYTF. The V call is TRBV12-3 or TRBV12-4, the J call TRBJ1-2, with 10 positions matching TRBD1. The CDR3 sequence is 13 residues long. After removal of 6 bases from V and 6 bases from J, the junction contained 4 bases not matched to a gene.